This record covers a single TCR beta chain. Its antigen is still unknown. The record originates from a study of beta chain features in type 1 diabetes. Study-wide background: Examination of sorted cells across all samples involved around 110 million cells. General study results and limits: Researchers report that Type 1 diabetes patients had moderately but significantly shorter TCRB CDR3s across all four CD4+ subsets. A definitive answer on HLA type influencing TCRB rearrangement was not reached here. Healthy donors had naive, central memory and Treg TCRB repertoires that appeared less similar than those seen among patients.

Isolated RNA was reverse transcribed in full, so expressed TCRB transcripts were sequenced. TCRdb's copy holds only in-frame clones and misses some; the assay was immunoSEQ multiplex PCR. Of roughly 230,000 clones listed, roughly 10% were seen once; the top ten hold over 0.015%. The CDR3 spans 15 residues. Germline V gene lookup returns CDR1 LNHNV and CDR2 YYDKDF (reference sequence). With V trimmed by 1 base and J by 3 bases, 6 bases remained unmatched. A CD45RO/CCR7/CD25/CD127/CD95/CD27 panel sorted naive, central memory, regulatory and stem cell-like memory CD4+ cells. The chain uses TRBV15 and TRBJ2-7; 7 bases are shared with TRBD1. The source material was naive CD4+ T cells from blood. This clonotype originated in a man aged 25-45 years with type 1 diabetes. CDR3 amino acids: CATSRGDRKNYEQYF. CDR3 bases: TGTGCCACCAGCAGAGGGGACAGAAAAAACTACGAGCAGTACTTC.